This TCR beta chain appears in the sequencing data of a study of CD8 T cells in ankylosing spondylitis. Study-wide points: Disease-linked clones, CD8+, were relatively rare in peripheral blood. Some of the motif variants had earlier been found in reactive arthritis patients' fluid and blood. According to the report, clones linked to the disease were significantly enriched in matched synovial fluid samples taken from ankylosing spondylitis patients. Blood from ankylosing spondylitis patients appeared to carry a characteristic roughly 8-variant TCR beta motif.

A word on this clonotype: The antigen is undetermined.

Generation of TCR beta libraries employed quantitative 5'-RACE incorporating molecular barcodes. One entry per CDR3 protein results from TCRdb running MiXCR on the 5' RACE reads. The sample yields fewer than 750,000 distinct CDR3 sequences, under 20% seen once. CDR1 and CDR2 (germline): MGHDK, SYGVNS. V was pared by 5 bases and J by 5 bases, with 12 bases between. CDR3 size: 13 residues. The TCR originated in a male donor with ankylosing spondylitis. The material sequenced was blood, either unsorted or a sorted T cell fraction (not recorded which). The chain uses TRBV25-1 and TRBJ2-5; tentatively, D is TRBD2 (5 bases). The CDR3 DNA reads as TGTGCCAGCAGTCGGGGTGGAATTGAGACCCAGTACTTC. Its translation is CASSRGGIETQYF.